This T cell receptor (beta chain) came from a study of blood T cell repertoires in COVID-19 (dated by TCRdb to about 2020). About the investigation overall: The collaborator samples originated in the United States, Italy and Spain and spanned the acute and convalescent phases of COVID-19. Deeply sampled blood TCRbeta repertoires from subjects exposed to, actively infected with, or recovered from COVID-19 were included in the dataset. The sample metadata nearly always contained a de-identified subject ID, COVID-19 status, age in years and sex. Samples came from the ongoing ImmuneRACE study (first 160 participants) plus 1,254 subjects from 6 global collaborators. Where available, HLA class I and class II types were obtained from metadata supplied by the sample provider rather than from assay-based typing. The prospective study material was composed of cDNA or gDNA derived from T cells, B-cell-depleted T cells, or PBMCs. The repertoires were released in a freely available public database meant as a resource for research on the immune response to SARS-CoV-2.

The research as a whole found: Clinical and demographic metadata were provided uncurated, with the amount varying by source and participant.

Whole blood was collected in K2EDTA tubes by collaborating institutions according to the institutions' own protocols. Collaborator samples were shipped for TCRbeta analysis as frozen whole blood, isolated PBMCs, or DNA extracted from either sample type. The immunoSEQ Assay, a bias-controlled multiplex PCR, was used to amplify TCRbeta CDR3 regions from genomic DNA. As for the authors' bioinformatics: Nucleated cell counts per sample were estimated from amplification of reference gene primers within the assay. Sequence reads were collapsed and filtered to measure the absolute abundance of every unique TCRbeta CDR3 rearrangement. For each sample, productive Simpson clonality was calculated as the square root of Simpson's diversity index across productive rearrangements. This immuneACCESS table, as held by TCRdb, lists in-frame sequences with V and J called but not all clones. Of the missing ones, under half trace to an unresolved V gene in checked studies; the others have no known cause. V and J calls and clone size come straight from that table; D and trimming were deduced from the DNA. For this sample there are 250,000 to 300,000 clones; around 85% appear just once. The ten largest make up approximately 10% of the sample.

V is pared back by 2 bases and J by 1 base, with 5 bases lying between the germline termini. CDR1 MNHEY and CDR2 SVGAGI are derived from the germline V gene. Reading from cysteine to phenylalanine, the CDR3 counts 13 amino acids. Solely the CDR3 DNA is kept, with 39 bases framed from the first base. Note on this clone: Its target antigen remains unknown. Per-base qualities were not stored, and no clone one base away is much larger. The same CDR3 also results from other DNA sequences found in this sample.

The sequence is built from TRBV6-5 and TRBJ1-1, with the D gene not confidently named. Sequences were obtained from peripheral blood. The TCR sequence derives from a woman between 70 and 85 years old with acute or convalescent COVID-19. The CDR3 is CASSYAGNTEAFF. The DNA sequence is TGTGCCAGCAGTTACGCGGGGAACACTGAAGCTTTCTTT.